One sample yielded the 17 T cell receptor beta chains listed below, sequenced in a study of radiation and T cells in renal cell carcinoma. Measured with immunoSEQ multiplex PCR; TCRdb has only the in-frame clones, and not every one. The sample lists about 43,000 clones, around four fifths occurring once. As to time point: blood 4 weeks post-SBRT, at nephrectomy. Treatment noted: 15 Gy SBRT to primary tumor, nephrectomy 4 weeks later. The sequencing here drew on blood, taken from a patient whose treatment included radiotherapy and nephrectomy. Every receptor here comes from a woman in her seventies with renal cell carcinoma.

The chain joins TRBV18 to TRBJ2-3; a weak D match, TRBD2 (6 bases). V lost 3 bases to trimming and J lost 3 bases, with 13 bases between them. The CDR3 extends over 15 amino acids. Germline values: CDR1 KGHSH, CDR2 LQKENI. CDR3 residues: CASSPAAGRTDTQYF. The CDR3 DNA follows: TGTGCCAGCTCACCCGCGGCGGGAAGAACAGATACGCAGTATTTT.

This clone appeared once. The rearrangement links TRBV6-5 to TRBJ2-2; a weak D match, TRBD1 (5 bases). Germline loops: CDR1 MNHEY, CDR2 SVGAGI. V was cut by 0 bases and J by 4 bases, with 12 bases left in between. The CDR3 is 16 residues long. The CDR3 region has the DNA TGTGCCAGCAGTTACTCACAGGCCCCACCCACCGGGGAGCTGTTTTTT. Amino acid sequence: CASSYSQAPPTGELFF.

This clone has only a few counts. The gene calls are TRBV4-1 and TRBJ1-4, with 7 bases fitting TRBD1. The CDR3 has 15 residues. Trimming cost V 0 bases and J 4 bases; bases outside gene matches: 2. The germline V gene encodes CDR1 MGHRA and CDR2 YSYEKL. CDR3 sequence reads: CASSQDGTDNEKLFF. The CDR3 bases are TGCGCCAGCAGCCAAGATGGGACAGATAATGAAAAACTGTTTTTT.

The chain couples TRBV5-4 to TRBJ2-1, with a tentative D call TRBD2 (5 bases). The CDR3 has 16 amino acids. Trimming stripped 4 bases from V and 2 bases from J, with 16 bases between. CDR1 and CDR2 from the germline V gene are SGHNT and YYREEE (reference sequence). CDR3 bases: TGTGCCAGCAGCGTCCCGGGCACTAGGACCTACAATGAGCAGTTCTTC. Encoded protein: CASSVPGTRTYNEQFF. The complete variable domain, with remaining parts taken from reference TRBV5-4 and TRBJ2-1, reads ETGVTQSPTHLIKTRGQQVTLRCSSQSGHNTVSWYQQALGQGPQFIFQYYREEENGRGNFPPRFSGLQFPNYSSELNVNALELDDSALYLCASSVPGTRTYNEQFFGPGTRLTVL.

The chain employs TRBV19 and TRBJ1-2, with 8 bases that match TRBD1. This CDR3 contains 14 residues. The V and J ends lost 7 bases and 4 bases, in that order; junction bases with no gene match: 8. Germline CDR1 LNHDA, CDR2 SQIVND (reference sequence). CDR3 coding DNA: TGTGCCAGTACCCTGGACAGGGTAGGCTATGGCTACACCTTC. This gives the protein CASTLDRVGYGYTF.

The chain links TRBV6-5 to TRBJ1-6; 7 bases are shared with TRBD1. This CDR3 spans 15 amino acids. After removal of 5 bases from V and 9 bases from J, the junction contained 10 bases not matched to a gene. Germline V lookup: CDR1 MNHEY, CDR2 SVGAGI. CDR3 sequence (DNA): TGTGCCAGCAGTAAGAGACAGGGTGGAGGTTCACCCCTCCACTTT. This encodes CASSKRQGGGSPLHF.

V usage is TRBV2 and J usage is TRBJ1-1; D gene ambiguous. This CDR3 contains 15 residues. Germline V gene data show CDR1 as SNHLY and CDR2 as FYNNEI. The germline V and J ends were trimmed by 2 bases and 3 bases, with 13 bases remaining between them. CDR3 loop: CASSETDSAYTEAFF. In DNA form, the CDR3 reads TGTGCCAGCAGTGAAACAGATTCTGCCTACACTGAAGCTTTCTTT. The variable domain in full, with the rest retrieved from reference TRBV2 and TRBJ1-1, is EPEVTQTPSHQVTQMGQEVILRCVPISNHLYFYWYRQILGQKVEFLVSFYNNEISEKSEIFDDQFSVERPDGSNFTLKIRSTKLEDSAMYFCASSETDSAYTEAFFGQGTRLTVV.

The chain recombines TRBV18 with TRBJ2-7, with D possibly TRBD1 on 7 matching bases. The V gene's germline CDR1 is KGHSH and CDR2 LQKENI. V lost 5 bases, J lost 6 bases, and 29 bases lay in between. The CDR3 totals 18 residues. The CDR3 protein is CASSNLPFTGDFLAEQYF. CDR3 sequence (DNA): TGTGCCAGCTCAAACCTCCCATTTACAGGGGACTTCCTAGCCGAGCAGTACTTC.

The rearrangement links TRBV5-1 to TRBJ1-5; the match to TRBD1 covers 9 bases. There are 15 residues in the CDR3. The junction had 2 bases not matched to a gene; V was cut back by 2 bases and J by 2 bases. Germline assignment: CDR1 SGHRS and CDR2 YFSETQ. CDR3 DNA: TGCGCCAGCAGCTTACAGGGGGCCGGCAATCAGCCCCAGCATTTT. Translating it yields CASSLQGAGNQPQHF.

The chain recombines TRBV7-9 with TRBJ2-1; 7 bases are a match to TRBD2. The V and J ends lost 4 bases and 4 bases, in that order; junction bases with no gene match: 10. This CDR3 contains 16 residues. CDR1 is SEHNR, CDR2 FQNEAQ, per germline (reference sequence). CDR3 protein: CASSSPAAGHYNEQFF. CDR3 DNA sequence: TGTGCCAGCAGCTCCCCGGCAGCGGGGCATTACAATGAGCAGTTCTTC.

DNA for the CDR3: TGTGCCAGTAGTATACTCGGAGGGTCCCAGCCCCAGCATTTT. This translates into CASSILGGSQPQHF. V usage is TRBV19 and J usage is TRBJ1-5; D uncertain. Germline CDR1 is LNHDA and CDR2 is SQIVND (reference sequence). This CDR3 is built from 14 residues. The V gene lost 2 bases and the J gene lost 7 bases, with 12 bases spanning the gap.

V and J are TRBV10-1 and TRBJ2-1; 7 positions match TRBD1. There are 13 residues in the CDR3. J lost 6 bases, V lost 10 bases, and 9 bases had no gene match. CDR1 WNHNN and CDR2 SYGVQD come from the germline V gene (reference sequence). The CDR3 nucleotides are TGCGCCACGCGGACAGGTTGTGGCAATGAGCAGTTCTTC. This gives the protein CATRTGCGNEQFF.

In this sample, this clone turned up once. V is TRBV30 and J is TRBJ2-3; 10 positions match TRBD2. The CDR3 runs to 17 residues. CDR1 is GTSNPN and CDR2 is SVGIG in the germline V gene (reference sequence). The V and J ends lost 0 bases and 3 bases, in that order; junction bases with no gene match: 9. CDR3 nucleotides: TGTGCCTGGAGTGTAGCGGCTAGCGGGAGTGTGACAGATACGCAGTATTTT. This sequence encodes CAWSVAASGSVTDTQYF.

The rearrangement links TRBV6-5 to TRBJ2-1; either TRBD1 or TRBD2 may fit D (7 bases each). Germline lookup yields CDR1 MNHEY and CDR2 SVGAGI. The CDR3 is made up of 15 amino acids. Trimming pared 0 bases from V and 7 bases from J, leaving 13 bases between. This CDR3 reads CASSYSGRGGNEQFF. As DNA, the CDR3 is TGTGCCAGCAGTTACTCGGGCAGGGGGGGGAATGAGCAGTTCTTC.

This clone was detected a few times. The chain links TRBV9 to TRBJ2-3, with 10 bases aligning to TRBD1. The V segment lost 4 bases and the J segment 2 bases; nucleotides outside the gene matches: 13. CDR1 is SGDLS, CDR2 YYNGEE, per germline. The CDR3 spans 18 residues. In DNA form, the CDR3 reads TGTGCCAGCAGCACGCGACAGGGGGCCTCCCTCGACACAGATACGCAGTATTTT. It yields the protein CASSTRQGASLDTDTQYF.

This clone has just a few counts. The chain is built from TRBV2 and TRBJ2-3, with 9 positions matching TRBD2. CDR3 length equals 15 residues. The ends lost 4 bases at V and 0 bases at J; junction bases unmatched: 2. The germline gives CDR1 SNHLY, CDR2 FYNNEI. CDR3 region: CASSGGGVSTDTQYF. CDR3 DNA: TGTGCCAGCAGTGGCGGGGGGGTTAGCACAGATACGCAGTATTTT.

This clone was counted only a few times. For the CDR3, the DNA is TGTGCCAGCAGCTCGTCCCGAGAGGTACCCCACGAGCAGTACTTC. Translated: CASSSSREVPHEQYF. V is TRBV7-6 and J is TRBJ2-7, with D unresolved. This CDR3 is built from 15 residues. Deletions cut 4 bases from V and 5 bases from J, with 18 bases between. The germline gives CDR1 SGHVS, CDR2 FNYEAQ.